The 7 T cell receptor beta chains below come from one sample, sequenced in a study of CD8 T cells in acute hepatitis C reinfection. As to time point: naive CD8 control sorted from an acute-time-point sample. This table comes from immunoSEQ multiplex PCR, and its TCRdb copy is limited to in-frame clones, with some not included. In the table there are over 35,000 clones, roughly 89% of which are singletons. The material sequenced was naive CD8+ T cells from PBMCs. The origin of the receptors is a man aged 30 to 45 with chronic hepatitis C.

The chain joins TRBV5-6 to TRBJ1-2; D is perhaps TRBD1 (5 bases). V was cut by 2 bases and J by 7 bases, with 15 bases left in between. Germline assignment: CDR1 SGHDT and CDR2 YYEEEE. This CDR3 region has 14 residues. In DNA, the CDR3 is TGTGCCAGCAGCTTAATCCTTGGGGCCGGTGGCTACACCTTC. Encoded protein: CASSLILGAGGYTF. Variable domain in full (rest from reference TRBV5-6 and TRBJ1-2): DAGVTQSPTHLIKTRGQQVTLRCSPKSGHDTVSWYQQALGQGPQFIFQYYEEEERQRGNFPDRFSGHQFPNYSSELNVNALLLGDSALYLCASSLILGAGGYTFGSGTRLTVV.

The chain joins TRBV29-1 to TRBJ2-2; perhaps TRBD1 as D (6 bases). V lost 4 bases and J lost 1, with 10 bases in between. Germline V gene lookup returns CDR1 SQVTM and CDR2 ANQGSEA. The length of the CDR3 is 14 residues. In DNA form, the CDR3 reads TGCAGCGTTGCTGACAGGCGGAACACCGGGGAGCTGTTTTTT. This translates into CSVADRRNTGELFF.

CDR3 region: CASSFEGNTEAFF. The CDR3 nucleotides are TGTGCCAGCAGTTTTGAGGGAAACACTGAAGCTTTCTTT. The genes are TRBV27 and TRBJ1-1, with D unclear. The CDR3 totals 13 residues. V lost 3 bases, J lost 2 bases, and 7 bases lay in between. Germline lookup yields CDR1 MNHEY and CDR2 SMNVEV (reference sequence).

Remarks on this clone: Mismatch with germline at one junction end may stem from a read error. The rearrangement links TRBV7-7 to TRBJ2-1; 9 bases fit TRBD2. Germline V gene data show CDR1 as SSHAT and CDR2 as FNYEAQ (reference sequence). CDR3 size: 15 residues. In DNA, the CDR3 is TGTGCTAGCAGCTTGGGAGCGGGGGGATCCAATGAGCAGTTCTTC. Residues: CASSLGAGGSNEQFF.

The sample holds one count of this clone. V is TRBV27 and J is TRBJ2-7; the D is unclear. V shed 5 bases and J shed 4 bases, with 9 bases lying between them. The CDR3 covers 12 residues. CDR1 and CDR2 (germline): MNHEY, SMNVEV (reference sequence). This CDR3 reads CASSPTGYEQYF. CDR3 DNA: TGTGCCAGCAGTCCGACTGGTTACGAGCAGTACTTC.

In DNA, the CDR3 is TGTGCCAGCAGCTCCCCAATGAACACTGAAGCTTTCTTT. It yields the protein CASSSPMNTEAFF. V and J are TRBV7-9 and TRBJ1-1, with D hard to call. V was pared by 4 bases and J by 0 bases, with 6 bases between. The CDR3 sequence is 13 residues long. The V gene's germline CDR1 is SEHNR and CDR2 FQNEAQ (reference sequence).

The CDR3 sequence is CASNTEAYNEQFF. The DNA of the CDR3 is TGTGCCAGCAATACTGAGGCGTACAATGAGCAGTTCTTC. J is TRBJ2-1 and V is TRBV5-5; D unresolved. The CDR3 consists of 13 residues. Germline loops: CDR1 SGHKS, CDR2 YYEKEE (reference sequence). V lost 6 bases and J 4 bases, leaving 11 bases between the germline ends. The full variable domain, with the rest looked up from reference TRBV5-5 and TRBJ2-1, is DAGVTQSPTHLIKTRGQQVTLRCSPISGHKSVSWYQQVLGQGPQFIFQYYEKEERGRGNFPDRFSARQFPNYSSELNVNALLLGDSALYLCASNTEAYNEQFFGPGTRLTVL.